This T cell receptor (beta chain) was found in a study of control samples from healthy donors and cancer patients. Data came from immunoSEQ multiplex PCR; TCRdb stores just in-frame clones and leaves some out. This table holds about 130,000 clones, 90% to 95% found once. This CDR3 has 14 residues. CDR1 and CDR2 (germline): SGHTA, FQGNSA. The ends lost 0 bases at V and 7 bases at J; junction bases unmatched: 2. This clonotype originated in a man aged 50 or older with head and neck cancer. Material for sequencing was PBMCs. V is TRBV7-2 and J is TRBJ1-4; 7 nucleotides match TRBD1. DNA of the CDR3: TGTGCCAGCAGCTTAGCGGCAGGGGGTGAAAAACTGTTTTTT. This gives the protein CASSLAAGGEKLFF.